This TCR beta chain was retrieved from a study of vaccination effects on CD4 cells after COVID-19. Study results and limitations: Infection- and vaccine-induced clones contracted markedly late after vaccination.

The J segment lost 7 bases and the V segment lost 3 bases, leaving 14 bases of the junction unmatched. The CDR3 totals 17 residues. From germline, CDR1 is SEHNR and CDR2 FQNEAQ (reference sequence). As to this clone: What it binds is unknown.

Sequencing in the ViraFEST assay came after antigen-specific CD4+ T cells had been expanded with viral peptide pools, which were used to stimulate PBMC. Culture proceeded for 10 days, and CD4+ T cells were then isolated. Each participant was given two doses of one vaccine (BNT162b2 or mRNA-1273). None of the vaccinated had previously contracted SARS-CoV-2, and their nucleocapsid antibodies tested negative. The assay was immunoSEQ multiplex PCR, and TCRdb's table has in-frame clones only and misses some. This sample has about 46,000 clones, with under 85% found just once. The clonotype originates from a human donor who received a COVID-19 vaccine. The sample here was CD4+ T cells from PBMCs cultured with HCoV-OC43 spike peptides, taken after COVID-19 vaccination. Subset of the sample: HCoV-OC43 spike overlapping peptide pool stimulation. The chain joins TRBV7-9 to TRBJ2-5, with 10 bases identical to TRBD1. The CDR3 loop reads CASSLTGGRTVTGTQYF. CDR3 sequence (DNA): TGTGCCAGCAGCTTGACAGGGGGCCGGACCGTGACAGGGACCCAGTACTTC. The full variable domain, in which reference TRBV7-9 and TRBJ2-5 provide the parts outside the CDR3, is DTGVSQNPRHKITKRGQNVTFRCDPISEHNRLYWYRQTLGQGPEFLTYFQNEAQLEKSRLLSDRFSAERPKGSFSTLEIQRTEQGDSAMYLCASSLTGGRTVTGTQYFGPGTRLLVL.